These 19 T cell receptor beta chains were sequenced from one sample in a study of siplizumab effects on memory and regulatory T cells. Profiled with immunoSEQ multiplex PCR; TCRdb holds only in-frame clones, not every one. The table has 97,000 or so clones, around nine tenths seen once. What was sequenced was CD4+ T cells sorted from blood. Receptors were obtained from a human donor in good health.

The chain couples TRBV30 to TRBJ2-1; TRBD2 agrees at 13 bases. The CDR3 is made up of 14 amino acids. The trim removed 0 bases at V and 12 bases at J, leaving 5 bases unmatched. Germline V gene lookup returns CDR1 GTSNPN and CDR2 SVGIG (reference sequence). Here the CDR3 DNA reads TGTGCCTGGAGTGTTACTAGCGGGAGGGCCGGGCAGTTCTTC. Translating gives CAWSVTSGRAGQFF.

CDR3 bases: TGTGCCAGCAGTCTAAACAATCAGCCCCAGCATTTT. This sequence encodes CASSLNNQPQHF. The rearrangement links TRBV7-9 to TRBJ1-5; D is unclear. The germline V gene has CDR1 SEHNR and CDR2 FQNEAQ (reference sequence). The germline V and J ends were trimmed by 6 bases and 3 bases, with 6 bases remaining between them. The CDR3 totals 12 residues.

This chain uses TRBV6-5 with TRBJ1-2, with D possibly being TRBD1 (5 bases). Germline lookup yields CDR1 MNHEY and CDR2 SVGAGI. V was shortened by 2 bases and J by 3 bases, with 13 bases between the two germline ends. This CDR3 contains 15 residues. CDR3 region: CASSYQDGGDYGYTF. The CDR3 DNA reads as TGTGCCAGCAGTTACCAGGACGGAGGGGACTATGGCTACACCTTC.

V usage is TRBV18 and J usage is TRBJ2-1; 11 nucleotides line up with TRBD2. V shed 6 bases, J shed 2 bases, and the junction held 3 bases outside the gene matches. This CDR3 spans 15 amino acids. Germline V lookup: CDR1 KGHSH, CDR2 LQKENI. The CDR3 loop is CASSVAGGAYNEQFF. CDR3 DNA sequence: TGTGCCAGCTCCGTAGCGGGAGGGGCCTACAATGAGCAGTTCTTC.

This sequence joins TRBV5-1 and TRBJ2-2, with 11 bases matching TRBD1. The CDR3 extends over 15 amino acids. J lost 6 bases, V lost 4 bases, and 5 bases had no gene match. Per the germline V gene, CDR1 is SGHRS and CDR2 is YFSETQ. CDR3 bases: TGCGCCAGCAGCGTCGGGACAGGGGGTCCCGGGGAGCTGTTTTTT. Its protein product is CASSVGTGGPGELFF.

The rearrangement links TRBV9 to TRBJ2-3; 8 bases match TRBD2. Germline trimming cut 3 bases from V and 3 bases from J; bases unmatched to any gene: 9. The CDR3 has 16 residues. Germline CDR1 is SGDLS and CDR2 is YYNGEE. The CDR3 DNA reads TGTGCCAGCAGCGAGTTTAGCGGGATTGGGACAGATACGCAGTATTTT. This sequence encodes CASSEFSGIGTDTQYF.

The CDR3 sequence: CASSLGLAGGSSYEQYF. The CDR3 DNA reads TGTGCCAGCAGCTTAGGTCTAGCGGGAGGCTCCTCCTACGAGCAGTACTTC. This chain links TRBV7-8 with TRBJ2-7; 11 bases fit TRBD2. CDR3 size: 17 residues. The J segment lost 0 bases and the V segment lost 1 base, leaving 5 bases of the junction unmatched. The germline V gene has CDR1 SGHVS and CDR2 FQNEAQ. Looking up the rest from reference TRBV7-8 and TRBJ2-7 gives the full variable domain: GAGVSQSPRYKVAKRGQDVALRCDPISGHVSLFWYQQALGQGPEFLTYFQNEAQLDKSGLPSDRFFAERPEGSVSTLKIQRTQQEDSAVYLCASSLGLAGGSSYEQYFGPGTRLTVT.

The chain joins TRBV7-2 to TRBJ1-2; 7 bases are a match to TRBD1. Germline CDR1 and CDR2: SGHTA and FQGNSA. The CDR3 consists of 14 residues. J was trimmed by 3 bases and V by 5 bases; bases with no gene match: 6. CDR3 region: CASSLYDRDYGYTF. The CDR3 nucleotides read TGTGCCAGCAGCCTTTACGACAGGGACTATGGCTACACCTTC.

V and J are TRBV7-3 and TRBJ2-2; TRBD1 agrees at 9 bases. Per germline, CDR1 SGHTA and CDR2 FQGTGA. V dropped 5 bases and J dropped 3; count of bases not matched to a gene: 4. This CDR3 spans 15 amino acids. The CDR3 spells CASSPGQGYTGELFF. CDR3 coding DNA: TGTGCCAGCAGCCCGGGACAGGGCTACACCGGGGAGCTGTTTTTT.

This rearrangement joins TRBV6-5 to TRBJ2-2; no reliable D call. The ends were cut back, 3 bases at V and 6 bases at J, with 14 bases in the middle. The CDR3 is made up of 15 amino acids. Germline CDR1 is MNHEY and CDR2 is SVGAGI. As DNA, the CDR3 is TGTGCCAGCAGTTATAAATGGTCCGTGGCCGGGGAGCTGTTTTTT. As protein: CASSYKWSVAGELFF.

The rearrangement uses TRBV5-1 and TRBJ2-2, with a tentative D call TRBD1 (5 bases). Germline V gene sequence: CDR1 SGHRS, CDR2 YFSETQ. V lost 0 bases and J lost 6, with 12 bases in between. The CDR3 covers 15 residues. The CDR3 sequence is CASSLVSGAAGELFF. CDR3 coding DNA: TGCGCCAGCAGCTTGGTTTCTGGGGCGGCCGGGGAGCTGTTTTTT.

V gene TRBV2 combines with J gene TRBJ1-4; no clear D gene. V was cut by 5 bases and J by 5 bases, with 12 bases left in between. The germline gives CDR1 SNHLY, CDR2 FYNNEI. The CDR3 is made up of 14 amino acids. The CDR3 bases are TGTGCCAGCAGTTACTACAGTAACAATGAAAAACTGTTTTTT. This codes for CASSYYSNNEKLFF.

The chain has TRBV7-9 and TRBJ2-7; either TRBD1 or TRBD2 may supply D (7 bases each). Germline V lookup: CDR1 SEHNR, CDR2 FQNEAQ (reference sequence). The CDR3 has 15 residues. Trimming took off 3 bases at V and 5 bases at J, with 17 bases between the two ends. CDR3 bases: TGTGCCAGCAGCTTGTCGCGACAGGGAGGGGACGAGCAGTACTTC. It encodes CASSLSRQGGDEQYF. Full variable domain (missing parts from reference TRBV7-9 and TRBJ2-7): DTGVSQNPRHKITKRGQNVTFRCDPISEHNRLYWYRQTLGQGPEFLTYFQNEAQLEKSRLLSDRFSAERPKGSFSTLEIQRTEQGDSAMYLCASSLSRQGGDEQYFGPGTRLTVT.

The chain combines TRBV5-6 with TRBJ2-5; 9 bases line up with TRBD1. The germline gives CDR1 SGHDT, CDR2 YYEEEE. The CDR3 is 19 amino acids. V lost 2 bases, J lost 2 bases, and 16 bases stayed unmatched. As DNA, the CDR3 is TGTGCCAGCAGCTTAAGCACCGGGACAGGGTTTCGACGGCAAGAGACCCAGTACTTC. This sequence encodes CASSLSTGTGFRRQETQYF.

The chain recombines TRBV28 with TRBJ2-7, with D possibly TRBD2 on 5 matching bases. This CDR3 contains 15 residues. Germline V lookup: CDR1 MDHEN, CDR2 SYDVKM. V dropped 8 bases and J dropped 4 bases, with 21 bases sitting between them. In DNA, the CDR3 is TGTGCCAGCGGGTTTCTTTCTGGTCCGGGGTACGAGCAGTACTTC. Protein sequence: CASGFLSGPGYEQYF.

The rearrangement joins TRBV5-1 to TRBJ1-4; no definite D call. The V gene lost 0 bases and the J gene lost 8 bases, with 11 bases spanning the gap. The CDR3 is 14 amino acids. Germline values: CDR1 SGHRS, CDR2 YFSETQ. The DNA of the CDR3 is TGCGCCAGCAGCTTGGGTGGCTCCCTGGAAAAACTGTTTTTT. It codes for CASSLGGSLEKLFF.

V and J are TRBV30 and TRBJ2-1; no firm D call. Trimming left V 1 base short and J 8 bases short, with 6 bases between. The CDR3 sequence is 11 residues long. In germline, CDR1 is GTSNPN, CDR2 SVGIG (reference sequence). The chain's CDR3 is CAWSGLDEQFF. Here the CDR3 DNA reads TGTGCCTGGAGTGGGTTGGATGAGCAGTTCTTC.

The CDR3, as DNA: TGCGCCAGCAGCCTTAGCCTTCCGGGGGCGAACACCGGGGAGCTGTTTTTT. It specifies CASSLSLPGANTGELFF. J is TRBJ2-2 and V is TRBV4-1; tentative D call: TRBD2 (6 bases). This CDR3 contains 17 residues. Germline V CDR1 and CDR2: MGHRA, YSYEKL. V lost 4 bases, J lost 0 bases, and 15 bases lay in between.

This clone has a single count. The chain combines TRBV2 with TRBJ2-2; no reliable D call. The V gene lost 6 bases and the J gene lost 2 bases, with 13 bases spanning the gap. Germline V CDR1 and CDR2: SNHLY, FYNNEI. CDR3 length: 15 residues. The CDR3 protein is CASSRAETNTGELFF. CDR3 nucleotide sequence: TGTGCCAGCAGCCGGGCGGAGACAAACACCGGGGAGCTGTTTTTT.